This T cell receptor (beta chain) stems from a study of cytomegalovirus exposure and HLA in healthy donors. General study findings and limits: A list of approximately 160 TCR beta chains associated with cytomegalovirus was given.

A word on this clone: Its antigen is not identified.

The J segment lost 8 bases and the V segment lost 6 bases, leaving 7 bases of the junction unmatched. Germline CDR1 MNHEY, CDR2 SMNVEV (reference sequence). The CDR3 spans 15 residues. A multiplex PCR was run with 60 Vbeta primers and 13 Jbeta primers. Using immunoSEQ multiplex PCR, the repertoire was profiled, and TCRdb retains in-frame clones only, with some absent. The sample yields 140,000 or so clones, around 82% seen once. The TCR originated in a woman aged 18-30 years in good health and CMV-seropositive. The gene calls are TRBV27 and TRBJ1-6, with 10 bases matching TRBD1. Sequencing input: PBMCs. The chain's CDR3 is CASRDGDRGHSPLHF. Here the CDR3 DNA reads TGTGCCAGCAGAGACGGGGACAGGGGCCATTCACCCCTCCACTTT.